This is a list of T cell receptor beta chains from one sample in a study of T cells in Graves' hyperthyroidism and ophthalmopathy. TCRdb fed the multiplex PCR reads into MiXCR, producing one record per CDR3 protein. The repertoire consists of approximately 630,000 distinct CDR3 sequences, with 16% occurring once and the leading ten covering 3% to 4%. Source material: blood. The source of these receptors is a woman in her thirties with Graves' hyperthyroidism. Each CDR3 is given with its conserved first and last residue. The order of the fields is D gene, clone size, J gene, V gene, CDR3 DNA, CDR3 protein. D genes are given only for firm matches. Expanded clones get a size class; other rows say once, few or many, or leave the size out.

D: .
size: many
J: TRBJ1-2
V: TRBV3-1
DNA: TGTGCCAGCAGCCAAGATCTATGGGACAAGGACTATGGCTACACCTTC
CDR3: CASSQDLWDKDYGYTF

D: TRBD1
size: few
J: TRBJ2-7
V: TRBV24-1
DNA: TGTGCCACCAGTGACCCGACAGGGGTTGGCCACGAGCAGTACTTC
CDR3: CATSDPTGVGHEQYF

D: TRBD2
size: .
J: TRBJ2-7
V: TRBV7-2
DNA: TGTGCCACCCGGGGGGGTAGCGGGAGGGTATTCTACGAGCAGTACTTC
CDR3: CATRGGSGRVFYEQYF

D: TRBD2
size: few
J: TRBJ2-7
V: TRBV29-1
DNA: TGCAGCGTTGTGATCGGGAGGGCCAGCGAGCAGTACTTC
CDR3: CSVVIGRASEQYF

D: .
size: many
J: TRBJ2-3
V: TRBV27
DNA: TGTGCCAGCAGTTTATCGACAGAGCCAGATACGCAGTATTTT
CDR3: CASSLSTEPDTQYF

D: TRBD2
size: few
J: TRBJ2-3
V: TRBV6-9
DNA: TGTGCCAGCAGTTATGGCCTAGCGGGAGGGGGATACACAGATACGCAGTATTTT
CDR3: CASSYGLAGGGYTDTQYF

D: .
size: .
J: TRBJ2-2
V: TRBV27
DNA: TGTGCCAGCAGTTTATATGCGGCCGGGGAGCTGTTTTTT
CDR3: CASSLYAAGELFF

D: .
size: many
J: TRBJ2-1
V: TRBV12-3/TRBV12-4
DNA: TGTGCCAGCAGACCAGGAACAGGGTACAATGAGCAGTTCTTC
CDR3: CASRPGTGYNEQFF

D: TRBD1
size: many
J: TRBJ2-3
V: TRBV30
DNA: TGTGCCTCCCCGACAGGGGGCTCAGATACGCAGTATTTT
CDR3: CASPTGGSDTQYF

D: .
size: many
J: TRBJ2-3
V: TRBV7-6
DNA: TGTGCCAGCAGCACCCGTCAGGATACGCAGTATTTT
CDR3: CASSTRQDTQYF

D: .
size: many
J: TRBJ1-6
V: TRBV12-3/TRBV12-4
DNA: TGTGCCAGCAGCCCCCTATCCCGAGATTCACCCCTCCACTTT
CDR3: CASSPLSRDSPLHF

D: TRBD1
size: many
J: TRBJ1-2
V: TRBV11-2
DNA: TGTGCCAGCAGCTTTGGGACAGGGAGTGATGGCTACACCTTC
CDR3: CASSFGTGSDGYTF

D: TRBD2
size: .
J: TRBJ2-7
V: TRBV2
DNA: TGTGCCAGCAGCTACACTAACGGGACTACAAATGAGCAGTACTTC
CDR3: CASSYTNGTTNEQYF